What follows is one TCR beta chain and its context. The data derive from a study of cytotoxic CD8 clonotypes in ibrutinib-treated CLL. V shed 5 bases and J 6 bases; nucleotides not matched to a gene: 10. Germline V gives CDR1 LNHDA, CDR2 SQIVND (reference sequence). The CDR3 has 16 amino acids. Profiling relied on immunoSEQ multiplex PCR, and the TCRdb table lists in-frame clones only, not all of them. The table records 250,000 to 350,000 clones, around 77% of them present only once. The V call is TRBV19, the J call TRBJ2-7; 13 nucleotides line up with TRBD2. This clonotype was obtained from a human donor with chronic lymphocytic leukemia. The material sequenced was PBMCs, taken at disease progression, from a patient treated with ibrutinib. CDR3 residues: CASSPRLAGGVGEQYF. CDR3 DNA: TGTGCCAGTAGTCCTCGACTAGCGGGAGGTGTAGGCGAGCAGTACTTC.